What follows is one TCR beta chain and its context. This entry is derived from a study of blood T cell repertoires in COVID-19. Source study methods: Scientists estimated how many nucleated cells there were by amplifying reference gene primers. This table comes from immunoSEQ multiplex PCR, and its TCRdb copy is limited to in-frame clones, with some not included. The V and J calls and clone size come from that table; D and trimming were worked out from the DNA. The table lists about 98,000 clones, around 87% of them singletons, with under 6.5% in the top ten. Germline CDR1 and CDR2: LNHDA and SQIVND (reference sequence). Trimming stripped 5 bases from V and 0 bases from J, with 8 bases between. This CDR3 has 14 amino acids.

V is TRBV19 and J is TRBJ2-1, with D perhaps TRBD1 (5 bases). The origin of this receptor is a woman in her 50s with COVID-19, enrolled during active disease. Sequences were obtained from peripheral blood. The CDR3 sequence is CASSQGSSYNEQFF. The DNA for the CDR3 is TGTGCCAGTAGTCAGGGTAGCTCCTACAATGAGCAGTTCTTC.